This entry lists 12 T cell receptor beta chains sequenced from one sample in a study of cytomegalovirus exposure and HLA in healthy donors. PCR primers comprised 60 Vbeta and 13 Jbeta primers. Here immunoSEQ multiplex PCR was the method, and the copy in TCRdb shows in-frame clones only, minus some. This table holds around 76,000 clones, 78% found once. The sample comprised PBMCs. These TCRs come from a man between 40 and 49 years old in good health and CMV-seronegative.

For the CDR3, the DNA is TGCGCCAGCACTGCTGGACTAGCGGGAGATCAGCAGTACTTC. Protein sequence: CASTAGLAGDQQYF. V is TRBV5-1 and J is TRBJ2-5; 13 bases are shared with TRBD2. This CDR3 has 14 amino acids. Germline trimming cut 6 bases from V and 11 bases from J; bases unmatched to any gene: 10. Germline values: CDR1 SGHRS, CDR2 YFSETQ.

The V gene is TRBV9, the J gene TRBJ2-1; D may be TRBD2 (5 bases). V lost 4 bases and J 4 bases, leaving 12 bases between the germline ends. The germline V gene has CDR1 SGDLS and CDR2 YYNGEE. This CDR3 region has 14 residues. Written as DNA, the CDR3 is TGTGCCAGCAGCCGGCGGGCGGAGTACAATGAGCAGTTCTTC. It codes for CASSRRAEYNEQFF. The whole variable domain, remainder taken from reference TRBV9 and TRBJ2-1, is DSGVTQTPKHLITATGQRVTLRCSPRSGDLSVYWYQQSLDQGLQFLIQYYNGEERAKGNILERFSAQQFPDLHSELNLSSLELGDSALYFCASSRRAEYNEQFFGPGTRLTVL.

This chain joins TRBV30 and TRBJ2-5; the D is unclear. Germline CDR1 reads GTSNPN; CDR2 reads SVGIG (reference sequence). V lost 2 bases and J 5 bases, leaving 18 bases between the germline ends. The CDR3 length is 15 residues. The CDR3 DNA reads TGTGCCTGGAGTCCCTTGGCGGCCAGTGGGGAGACCCAGTACTTC. It specifies CAWSPLAASGETQYF.

V and J are TRBV28 and TRBJ1-5; TRBD1 agrees at 12 bases. Germline CDR1 reads MDHEN; CDR2 reads SYDVKM. The CDR3 is 14 amino acids. Trimming took 6 bases from V and 6 from J; bases not matched to a gene: 3. CDR3 DNA sequence: TGTGCCAGCAGGGGACAGGGGGCCGGTCAGCCCCAGCATTTT. Translating it yields CASRGQGAGQPQHF.

The chain carries TRBV4-1 and TRBJ2-1; 11 bases match TRBD2. Per the germline V gene, CDR1 is MGHRA and CDR2 is YSYEKL. This CDR3 region has 16 residues. V dropped 2 bases and J dropped 2; count of bases not matched to a gene: 2. This CDR3 reads CASSQQTSGTYNEQFF. CDR3 nucleotide sequence: TGCGCCAGCAGCCAACAGACTAGCGGGACCTACAATGAGCAGTTCTTC.

This chain uses TRBV28 with TRBJ2-7; D call uncertain. The germline V gene has CDR1 MDHEN and CDR2 SYDVKM. CDR3 length equals 12 residues. Trimming shortened V by 0 bases and J by 5 bases, and 5 bases separated the two germline ends. The DNA for the CDR3 is TGTGCCAGCAGTTTATGGGCCCACGAGCAGTACTTC. It codes for CASSLWAHEQYF.

V and J are TRBV5-1 and TRBJ2-1; 8 bases map to TRBD2. V gave up 4 bases and J gave up 5 bases; unmatched junction bases: 14. This CDR3 has 17 amino acids. Germline CDR1 is SGHRS and CDR2 is YFSETQ. In DNA form, the CDR3 reads TGCGCCAGCAGCCGCTGGACTAGCACTAACGGCGACAATGAGCAGTTCTTC. As protein: CASSRWTSTNGDNEQFF.

This chain joins TRBV18 and TRBJ2-7, with a weak D call TRBD2 (6 bases). The V gene lost 4 bases and the J gene lost 6 bases, with 16 bases spanning the gap. The germline gives CDR1 KGHSH, CDR2 LQKENI. CDR3 size: 14 residues. CDR3 nucleotides: TGTGCCAGCTCACTCCGGGACCCGCGGGGCGAGCAGTACTTC. Amino acids: CASSLRDPRGEQYF.

This chain links TRBV7-8 with TRBJ2-1; the D gene is possibly TRBD2 (6 bases). Germline loops: CDR1 SGHVS, CDR2 FQNEAQ. V was cut by 7 bases and J by 9 bases, with 22 bases left in between. This CDR3 comprises 15 residues. CDR3 sequence (DNA): TGTGCCAGCACGTTAGCGGCGGGACCGTACGGTGAGCAGTTCTTC. This translates into CASTLAAGPYGEQFF.

The chain is built from TRBV6-1 and TRBJ1-6, with 9 nucleotides matching TRBD1. The CDR3 spans 15 residues. Trimming removed 5 bases from V and 10 bases from J; junction bases left unmatched: 9. Germline assignment: CDR1 MNHNS and CDR2 SASEGT. The CDR3 here is CASSNHDRGSSPLHF. Written as DNA, the CDR3 is TGTGCCAGCAGTAACCACGACAGGGGGTCCTCACCCCTCCACTTT.

This clone has more than one count but fewer than ten. V and J are TRBV7-9 and TRBJ2-1; TRBD1 aligns across 7 bases. Losses at the gene ends were 5 bases for V and 7 bases for J; bases not matched to a gene: 8. Germline CDR1 and CDR2: SEHNR and FQNEAQ (reference sequence). There are 14 residues in the CDR3. CDR3 bases: TGTGCCAGCAGCGCCACCGGGACAGATAATGAGCAGTTCTTC. Amino acids: CASSATGTDNEQFF.

This clone was picked up a small number of times. The chain recombines TRBV30 with TRBJ2-5, with 13 bases lining up with TRBD2. Germline lookup yields CDR1 GTSNPN and CDR2 SVGIG (reference sequence). With 3 bases clipped from V and 1 base from J, the junction kept 5 bases outside the gene matches. This CDR3 comprises 16 residues. The CDR3 spells CAWRPGLAGSQETQYF. CDR3 nucleotide sequence: TGTGCCTGGAGACCGGGACTAGCGGGAAGCCAAGAGACCCAGTACTTC.